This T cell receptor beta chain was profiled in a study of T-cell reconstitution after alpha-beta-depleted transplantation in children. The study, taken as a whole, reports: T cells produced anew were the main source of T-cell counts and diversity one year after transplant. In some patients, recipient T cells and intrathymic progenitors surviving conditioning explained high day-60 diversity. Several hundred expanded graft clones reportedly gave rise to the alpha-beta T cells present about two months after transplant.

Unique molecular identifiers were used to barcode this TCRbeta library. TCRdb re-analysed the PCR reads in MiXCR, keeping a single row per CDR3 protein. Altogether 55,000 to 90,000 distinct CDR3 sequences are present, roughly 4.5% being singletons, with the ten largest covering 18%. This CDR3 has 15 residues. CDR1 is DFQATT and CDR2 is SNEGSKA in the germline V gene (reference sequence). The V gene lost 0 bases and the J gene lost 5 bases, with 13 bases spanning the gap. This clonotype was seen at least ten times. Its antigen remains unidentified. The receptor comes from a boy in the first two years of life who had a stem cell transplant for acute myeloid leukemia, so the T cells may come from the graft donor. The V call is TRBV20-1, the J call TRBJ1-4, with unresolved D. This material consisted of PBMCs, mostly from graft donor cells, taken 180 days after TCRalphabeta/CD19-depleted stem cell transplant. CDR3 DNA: TGCAGTGCTAGAGACCTCGGGTTAAGGAATGAAAAACTGTTTTTT. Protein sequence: CSARDLGLRNEKLFF.